Listed below are T cell receptor beta chains from one sample, sequenced in a study of blood T cell repertoires in COVID-19. Here immunoSEQ multiplex PCR was the method, and the copy in TCRdb shows in-frame clones only, minus some. The sample carries around 250,000 clones, 70% to 90% recorded once. Source material: PBMCs or T cells enriched from blood (not recorded which). Every receptor here comes from a woman aged 50 to 60 who had recovered from COVID-19. Each CDR3 is given with its conserved first and last residue. D genes are given only for firm matches. Size is omitted from some rows. Given values are once, few, many or a class for expanded clones.

>NA|TRBV4-1|TRBJ2-3|TRBD2
TGCGCCAGCAGCCAAGATCGGGGGACTAGGGCAGATACGCAGTATTTT
CASSQDRGTRADTQYF
>few|TRBV24-1|TRBJ2-7|NA
TGTGCCACCAGTCCAGGGGGGTCCTACGAGCAGTACTTC
CATSPGGSYEQYF
>NA|TRBV7-3|TRBJ1-2|NA
TGTGCCAGCAGCTTAACGTCCAGGGCCGACTATGGCTACACCTTC
CASSLTSRADYGYTF
>few|TRBV4-1|TRBJ2-1|NA
TGCGCCAGCAGCCCACGACTCAGCGGCTACTCCTACAATGAGCAGTTCTTC
CASSPRLSGYSYNEQFF
>NA|TRBV2|TRBJ1-2|NA
TGTGCCAGCACTTACTCAGGGAACCTTTACTATGGCTACACCTTC
CASTYSGNLYYGYTF
>NA|TRBV10-3|TRBJ2-3|NA
TGTGCCATCAGTGAGTCGAGTTATACGCAGTATTTT
CAISESSYTQYF
>few|TRBV11-2|TRBJ2-1|TRBD2
TGTGCCAGCAGCTTAAAGGCGGGAGTTTCCTACAATGAGCAGTTCTTC
CASSLKAGVSYNEQFF
>NA|TRBV5-1|TRBJ1-1|NA
TGCGCCAGCAGCTCGGGGGGCAGCACCAACACTGAAGCTTTCTTT
CASSSGGSTNTEAFF
>NA|TRBV19|TRBJ2-3|TRBD1
TGTGCCAGTAGTATCAGGGGGACAGCTAGCACAGATACGCAGTATTTT
CASSIRGTASTDTQYF
>once|TRBV11-3|TRBJ2-1|TRBD2
TGTGCCAGCAGCTTAGCGGGAGGAGGCAATGAGCAGTTCTTC
CASSLAGGGNEQFF
>NA|TRBV27|TRBJ2-7|TRBD2
TGTGCCAGCAGTTTAACGGGACTAGCGGGAGGGCCCCTCTACGAGCAGTACTTC
CASSLTGLAGGPLYEQYF
>NA|TRBV19|TRBJ2-3|TRBD1
TGTGCCAGTAGTGTGTGGGACAGGCCCACAGATACGCAGTATTTT
CASSVWDRPTDTQYF
>NA|TRBV3-1/TRBV3-2|TRBJ2-1|TRBD2
TGTGCCAGCAGCCGACGATGGACTAGCGGGTACAATGAGCAGTTCTTC
CASSRRWTSGYNEQFF
>few|TRBV5-5|TRBJ2-7|NA
TGTGCCAGCAGCGCCTCCGGGTCCCCCCAGCTCGAGCAGTACTTC
CASSASGSPQLEQYF
>NA|TRBV5-1|TRBJ2-1|NA
TGCGCCAGCAGCCTCGGGACAAATAACAATGAGCAGTTCTTC
CASSLGTNNNEQFF
>NA|TRBV5-1|TRBJ2-1|NA
TGCGCCAGCAGCTGGCCCGACGGACCAACTAGGGATGAGCAGTTCTTC
CASSWPDGPTRDEQFF
>NA|TRBV6-5|TRBJ2-1|TRBD2
TGTGCCAGCAGTTCCGGACTAGCGGGAGCATATGAGCAGTTCTTC
CASSSGLAGAYEQFF
>NA|TRBV4-1|TRBJ1-4|NA
TGCGCCAGCAGCCAAGTAAATGGGGGGACTAATGAAAAACTGTTTTTT
CASSQVNGGTNEKLFF
>NA|TRBV7-9|TRBJ1-1|NA
TGTGCCAGCAGCCCACCCACAGGGAAAAACACTGAAGCTTTCTTT
CASSPPTGKNTEAFF
>once|TRBV19|TRBJ2-3|NA
TGTGCCAGTAGTAACCCGGGACTGGCGCCAGATACGCAGTATTTT
CASSNPGLAPDTQYF
>NA|TRBV6-4|TRBJ2-3|NA
TGTGCCCGAGATACGCAGTATTTT
CARDTQYF
>NA|TRBV7-3|TRBJ2-3|NA
TGTGCCAGCAGCTTAAATGCGGGACTGATAACAGATACGCAGTATTTT
CASSLNAGLITDTQYF
>NA|TRBV3-1/TRBV3-2|TRBJ1-3|NA
TGTGCCAGCAGCCAAAGTCCGACAGTCTCTGGAAACACCATATATTTT
CASSQSPTVSGNTIYF
>NA|TRBV3-1/TRBV3-2|TRBJ1-2|TRBD1
TGTGCCAGCAGCCAAGGGACAGGGGGGCTCTATGGCTACACCTTC
CASSQGTGGLYGYTF
>NA|TRBV28|TRBJ1-1|NA
TGTGCCAGCAGTTCGTTGTTTACTGAAGCTTTCTTT
CASSSLFTEAFF
>NA|TRBV18|TRBJ1-3|NA
TGTGCCAGCTCACCCTCGAGGGCAGGCTCTGGAAACACCATATATTTT
CASSPSRAGSGNTIYF
>once|TRBV14|TRBJ1-4|TRBD1
TGTGCCAGCAGCCAGACACGGGACAGCTATGCAACTAATGAAAAACTGTTTTTT
CASSQTRDSYATNEKLFF
>once|TRBV2|TRBJ2-7|TRBD1
TGTGCCAGCAGTGTGACAGGGGACCCCTACGAGCAGTACTTC
CASSVTGDPYEQYF
>NA|TRBV19|TRBJ1-2|TRBD1
TGTGCCAGTAGTCGACAGGGAGGCTATGGCTACACCTTC
CASSRQGGYGYTF
>NA|TRBV5-1|TRBJ2-7|TRBD2
TGCGCCAGCAGCTTGGGAGGTAGCGGGACCTCCTACGAGCAGTACTTC
CASSLGGSGTSYEQYF
>once|TRBV28|TRBJ2-7|NA
TGTGCCAGTCCACCTCCCCAGGGGATAAAGGGCGGTTACGAGCAGTACTTC
CASPPPQGIKGGYEQYF
>NA|TRBV18|TRBJ2-3|TRBD1
TGTGCCAGCTCAACGGGACAGGCCCGGGCAGATACGCAGTATTTT
CASSTGQARADTQYF
>NA|TRBV7-6|TRBJ1-4|NA
TGTGCCAGCAAAGGGGGAACTAATGAAAAACTGTTTTTT
CASKGGTNEKLFF
>NA|TRBV3-1/TRBV3-2|TRBJ2-5|NA
TGTGCCAGCAGCCAAGACCTCAGGACCCAGTACTTC
CASSQDLRTQYF
>NA|TRBV6-5|TRBJ2-5|NA
TGTGCCAGCAGTTACGGTCCAGGACTCCAAGAGACCCAGTACTTC
CASSYGPGLQETQYF
>once|TRBV2|TRBJ2-1|TRBD2
TGTGCCAGCAGGTTGAGCCTAGCGGGAGAATCTGAGCAGTTCTTC
CASRLSLAGESEQFF
>NA|TRBV5-4|TRBJ2-6|NA
TGTGCCAGCAGCCTACCTACTGGGGCCAACGTCCTGACTTTC
CASSLPTGANVLTF
>NA|TRBV27|TRBJ2-1|TRBD2
TGTGCCAGCAGTCTCAACGGGGGGGTACTAGCGGGAGGCAATGAGCAGTTCTTC
CASSLNGGVLAGGNEQFF
>NA|TRBV7-9|TRBJ2-7|NA
TGTGCCACCTCCCGGGGGGCGCGAGAGCAGTACTTC
CATSRGAREQYF
>NA|TRBV5-6|TRBJ1-1|NA
TGTGCCAGCAGCTTTGGGGGGGCTGAAGCTTTCTTT
CASSFGGAEAFF
>NA|TRBV7-9|TRBJ1-5|TRBD1
TGTGCCAGCAGCTTAGGGACAGGGGGAGATCAGCCCCAGCATTTT
CASSLGTGGDQPQHF
>NA|TRBV7-8|TRBJ2-1|NA
TGTGCCAGCAGCTTAGATCTTGTTGACAATGAGCAGTTCTTC
CASSLDLVDNEQFF
>NA|TRBV27|TRBJ1-1|TRBD1
TGTGCCAGCAGTAAAACAGGGGGCCGGAACACTGAAGCTTTCTTT
CASSKTGGRNTEAFF
>NA|TRBV28|TRBJ2-7|TRBD2
TGTGCCAGCAGTCCTACTAGCGGGAGTAGATTCTACGAGCAGTACTTC
CASSPTSGSRFYEQYF
>NA|TRBV7-9|TRBJ2-1|TRBD2
TGTGCCAGCAGCTTATACGGGACTAAAAACAATGAGCAGTTCTTC
CASSLYGTKNNEQFF
>NA|TRBV28|TRBJ2-3|TRBD2
TGTGCCAGCAGCGGGAGGGCGACAGATACGCAGTATTTT
CASSGRATDTQYF
>NA|TRBV5-1|TRBJ2-1|NA
TGCGCCAGCAGCCAGAACTTTGATCGCGGGGAGCAGTTCTTC
CASSQNFDRGEQFF
>NA|TRBV7-9|TRBJ1-1|NA
TGTGCCAGCAGCCCAGAGGCCAACACTGAAGCTTTCTTT
CASSPEANTEAFF
>once|TRBV28|TRBJ1-1|NA
TGTGCCAGCAGCCTAGGGACATTCACTGAAGCTTTCTTT
CASSLGTFTEAFF
>once|TRBV2|TRBJ1-2|TRBD1
TGTGCCAGCAGTCTTCAGGGGGGCTATGGCTACACCTTC
CASSLQGGYGYTF
>NA|TRBV9|TRBJ1-1|NA
TGTGCCAGCAGCGTAGGGCAGTCCATTTCTTTTTCTGAAGCTTTCTTT
CASSVGQSISFSEAFF
>NA|TRBV27|TRBJ1-2|NA
TGTGCCAGCAGTTTAGGGGGCTTCTATGGCTACACCTTC
CASSLGGFYGYTF
>NA|TRBV7-8|TRBJ2-6|NA
TGTGCCACCGGGGGAGTAGCTGGGGCCAACGTCCTGACTTTC
CATGGVAGANVLTF
>few|TRBV3-1/TRBV3-2|TRBJ1-2|NA
TGTGCCAGCACCCCGTCCCCCATGAGAGGGGGCTACACCTTC
CASTPSPMRGGYTF